Below, 18 T cell receptor beta chains from the same sample are listed, as sequenced in a study of T cell repertoires in cytomegalovirus infection. TCRdb re-called the reads through MiXCR, storing one row per CDR3 protein. The table includes around 740,000 distinct CDR3 sequences, 35% to 45% detected once. The material sequenced was PBMCs. These TCRs come from a human donor in good health (CMV status not recorded). Some clones in this sample may be carry-over from other donors' samples.

The table lists this clonotype with a few counts. The chain is built from TRBV20-1 and TRBJ2-5, with unresolved D. The CDR3 extends over 13 amino acids. V shed 0 bases and J shed 0 bases, with 5 bases lying between them. Germline CDR1 is DFQATT and CDR2 is SNEGSKA (reference sequence). The CDR3 nucleotides are TGCAGTGCTAGAGATCCCTACCAAGAGACCCAGTACTTC. It encodes CSARDPYQETQYF.

This clonotype was counted ten times or more. V gene TRBV7-8 combines with J gene TRBJ1-2; no definite D call. The CDR3 runs to 14 residues. V was shortened by 1 base and J by 8 bases, with 14 bases between the two germline ends. Germline V gene sequence: CDR1 SGHVS, CDR2 FQNEAQ. CDR3 sequence reads: CASSLGFDTSGYTF. As DNA, the CDR3 is TGTGCCAGCAGCTTAGGGTTTGATACCAGCGGCTACACCTTC. Full variable domain (remainder filled in from reference TRBV7-8 and TRBJ1-2): GAGVSQSPRYKVAKRGQDVALRCDPISGHVSLFWYQQALGQGPEFLTYFQNEAQLDKSGLPSDRFFAERPEGSVSTLKIQRTQQEDSAVYLCASSLGFDTSGYTFGSGTRLTVV.

This chain uses TRBV12-3 or TRBV12-4 with TRBJ1-1; D is unclear. This CDR3 contains 12 residues. Between the trimmed V and J ends, which lost 5 bases and 10 bases, there was a span of 14 bases. CDR3 protein: CASSIDIFRAFF. CDR3 sequence (DNA): TGTGCCAGCAGTATAGACATCTTTCGAGCTTTCTTT.

This chain links TRBV10-3 with TRBJ2-1; D possibly corresponds to TRBD2 (6 bases). The CDR3 consists of 15 residues. V lost 4 bases to trimming and J lost 0 bases, with 10 bases between them. Germline V lookup: CDR1 ENHRY, CDR2 SYGVKD. Here the CDR3 DNA reads TGTGCCATCAGTGGGGGACTTAGCTCCTACAATGAGCAGTTCTTC. This gives the protein CAISGGLSSYNEQFF.

This clonotype was picked up many times. V and J are TRBV24-1 and TRBJ2-1; D ambiguous. There are 13 residues in the CDR3. Germline CDR1 reads KGHDR; CDR2 reads SFDVKD. Trimming cost V 1 base and J 6 bases, with 6 bases left between them. The CDR3 protein is CATSDFSANEQFF. DNA of the CDR3: TGTGCCACCAGTGATTTCTCCGCCAATGAGCAGTTCTTC.

The chain uses TRBV10-3 and TRBJ2-7, with 7 bases fitting TRBD1. This CDR3 is 15 amino acids long. V shed 0 bases and J 3 bases; nucleotides not matched to a gene: 5. Germline lookup yields CDR1 ENHRY and CDR2 SYGVKD. In DNA form, the CDR3 reads TGTGCCATCAGTGAGTCAAAACAGGGGAGCTACGAGCAGTACTTC. Translating it yields CAISESKQGSYEQYF.

A few counts support this clonotype. The chain employs TRBV28 and TRBJ2-7; D is possibly TRBD1 (6 bases). CDR1 is MDHEN and CDR2 is SYDVKM in the germline V gene. Trimming removed 7 bases from V and 2 bases from J, with 15 bases in between. This CDR3 has 14 amino acids. The CDR3 sequence: CASTEGGRTYEQYF. The CDR3 DNA reads as TGTGCCAGCACAGAAGGGGGTAGAACCTACGAGCAGTACTTC.

J is TRBJ2-1 and V is TRBV19; 12 bases are a match to TRBD1. The V gene's germline CDR1 is LNHDA and CDR2 SQIVND (reference sequence). CDR3 length: 17 amino acids. The trim removed 8 bases at V and 0 bases at J, leaving 8 bases unmatched. In DNA, the CDR3 is TGTGCCAGTGGAGGGACAGGGGGCGGAAGCTCCTACAATGAGCAGTTCTTC. This translates into CASGGTGGGSSYNEQFF.

This clonotype appeared a few times. The rearrangement joins TRBV4-1 to TRBJ2-7; D possibly corresponds to TRBD2 (6 bases). Germline V gives CDR1 MGHRA, CDR2 YSYEKL. The CDR3 is 16 residues long. Deletions cut 4 bases from V and 0 bases from J, with 16 bases between. This CDR3 is CASSLITGLSSYEQYF. CDR3 nucleotides: TGCGCCAGCAGCCTAATCACGGGACTGAGCTCCTACGAGCAGTACTTC.

The gene calls are TRBV7-6 and TRBJ2-7, with D unclear. From germline, CDR1 is SGHVS and CDR2 FNYEAQ. The germline V and J ends were trimmed by 1 base and 7 bases, with 8 bases remaining between them. CDR3 length: 12 amino acids. The CDR3 DNA reads TGTGCCAGCAGCTTAGTCCAAAGAGAGCAGTACTTC. Translating gives CASSLVQREQYF. The entire variable domain, with the rest obtained from reference TRBV7-6 and TRBJ2-7, is as follows: GAGVSQSPRYKVTKRGQDVALRCDPISGHVSLYWYRQALGQGPEFLTYFNYEAQQDKSGLPNDRFSAERPEGSISTLTIQRTEQRDSAMYRCASSLVQREQYFGPGTRLTVT.

The chain is built from TRBV19 and TRBJ1-5; D remains unclear. Trimming took 5 bases from V and 9 from J, leaving 8 bases between them. Germline-derived CDR1 and CDR2 are LNHDA and SQIVND (reference sequence). This CDR3 has 11 residues. This CDR3 reads CASSARGPQHF. CDR3 nucleotide sequence: TGTGCCAGTAGTGCCCGAGGGCCCCAGCATTTT.

The chain employs TRBV30 and TRBJ1-2; D remains unclear. The V end was cut by 4 bases, the J end by 2 bases, with 11 bases between. CDR3 length: 13 residues. Germline CDR1 reads GTSNPN; CDR2 reads SVGIG (reference sequence). The CDR3 here is CAWNEDQNYGYTF. For the CDR3, the DNA is TGTGCCTGGAACGAGGACCAGAACTATGGCTACACCTTC.

At least ten counts were recorded for this clonotype. The chain uses TRBV10-3 and TRBJ1-2; 11 bases fit TRBD1. The CDR3 has 15 amino acids. J was trimmed by 5 bases and V by 2 bases; bases with no gene match: 4. CDR1 is ENHRY and CDR2 is SYGVKD in the germline V gene. The CDR3 bases are TGTGCCATCAGTGAGGGACAGGGGGCCGGGTATGGCTACACCTTC. Translated, it gives CAISEGQGAGYGYTF.

The chain has TRBV7-3 and TRBJ2-5; maybe TRBD1 (7 bases). The CDR3 is 14 residues long. Germline V gene data show CDR1 as SGHTA and CDR2 as FQGTGA. V lost 3 bases, J lost 5 bases, and 13 bases lay in between. The CDR3 DNA is TGTGCCAGCAGCTTCACAGGGGCGGGGGAGACCCAGTACTTC. Amino acid sequence: CASSFTGAGETQYF.

V usage is TRBV10-3 and J usage is TRBJ2-6; D tentatively fits TRBD1 or TRBD2 (5 bases each). The germline V and J ends were trimmed by 3 bases and 2 bases, with 8 bases remaining between them. The CDR3 sequence is 15 residues long. Per germline, CDR1 ENHRY and CDR2 SYGVKD. CDR3 sequence reads: CAISDLGAGANVLTF. DNA of the CDR3: TGTGCCATCAGTGATTTGGGGGCTGGGGCCAACGTCCTGACTTTC.

This clonotype was recorded only once. The CDR3 region has the DNA TGTGCCAGCAGCTTAGTAGGGCAGTCCTTGGAGACCCAGTACTTC. Residues: CASSLVGQSLETQYF. The chain links TRBV7-8 to TRBJ2-5; D gene unclear. V was cut by 1 base and J by 5 bases, with 14 bases left in between. The CDR3 is 15 residues long. From germline, CDR1 is SGHVS and CDR2 FQNEAQ.

The CDR3 coding sequence is TGTGCCAGCCGAGAATACCGAGGAATTTATACTGAAGCTTTCTTT. Translating it yields CASREYRGIYTEAFF. This sequence joins TRBV5-4 and TRBJ1-1; the D is unclear. The germline gives CDR1 SGHNT, CDR2 YYREEE (reference sequence). Deletions cut 7 bases from V and 5 bases from J, with 21 bases between. This CDR3 is built from 15 residues.

The chain uses TRBV27 and TRBJ2-5; possible D gene TRBD2, 5 bases. Trimming took off 0 bases at V and 0 bases at J, with 8 bases between the two ends. Germline V CDR1 and CDR2: MNHEY, SMNVEV (reference sequence). The CDR3 covers 15 residues. The CDR3 loop reads CASSLSTGYQETQYF. CDR3 sequence (DNA): TGTGCCAGCAGTTTATCCACGGGGTACCAAGAGACCCAGTACTTC.